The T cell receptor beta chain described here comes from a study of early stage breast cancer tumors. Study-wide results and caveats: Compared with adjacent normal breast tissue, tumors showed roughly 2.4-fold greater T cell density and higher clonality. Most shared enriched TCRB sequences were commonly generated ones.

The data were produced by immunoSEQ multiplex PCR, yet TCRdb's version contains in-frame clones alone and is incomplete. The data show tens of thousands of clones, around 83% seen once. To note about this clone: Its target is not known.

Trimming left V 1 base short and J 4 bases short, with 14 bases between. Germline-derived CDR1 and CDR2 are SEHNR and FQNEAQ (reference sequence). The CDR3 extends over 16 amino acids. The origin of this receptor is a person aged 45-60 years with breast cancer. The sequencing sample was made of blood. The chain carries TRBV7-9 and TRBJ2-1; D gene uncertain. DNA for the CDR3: TGTGCCAGCAGCTTAGTTCTTTTCGGATCATACAATGAGCAGTTCTTC. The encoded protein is CASSLVLFGSYNEQFF. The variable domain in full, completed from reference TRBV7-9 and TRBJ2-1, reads DTGVSQNPRHKITKRGQNVTFRCDPISEHNRLYWYRQTLGQGPEFLTYFQNEAQLEKSRLLSDRFSAERPKGSFSTLEIQRTEQGDSAMYLCASSLVLFGSYNEQFFGPGTRLTVL.